This section outlines one TCR beta chain sequence together with its context. Its specificity is unknown. These data originate in a study of T cell repertoires in cytomegalovirus infection. Overall study context: Indications came from public TCR beta signatures; they pointed to CMV infection and to a matching HLA type. Points from the study as a whole: Totalled public TCR beta family frequency picked out people who carried CMV plus the relevant HLA. CMV-specific HLA-C-restricted TCR beta clonotypes dominated the ex vivo response.

V gave up 5 bases and J gave up 6 bases, with 8 bases separating them. Per germline, CDR1 SGHTA and CDR2 FQGTGA. The CDR3 contains 12 residues. TCRdb recomputed calls from the reads with MiXCR, one row per CDR3 protein. Seen here are 200,000 to 250,000 distinct CDR3 sequences, 20% to 25% observed once, and the top ten hold 15% to 20%. Specimen: CD8+ T cells from PBMCs. The genes are TRBV7-3 and TRBJ2-1; D not certain. This receptor was taken from a human donor in good health (CMV status not recorded). Some clones in this sample may be carry-over from other donors' samples. The CDR3, as DNA: TGTGCCAGCAGCCCAGCGTCCAATGAGCAGTTCTTC. Translating gives CASSPASNEQFF.